The 25 T cell receptor beta chains given below trace back to one sample, sequenced in a study of blood T cells in healthy people across ages. With a J-beta primer mix and a sample-barcoded 5' primer, a second PCR ran about 6 to 11 cycles. Using its own MiXCR run on the 5' RACE reads, TCRdb lists one record per CDR3 protein. The profile shows about 680,000 distinct CDR3 sequences, 45% to 50% of them singletons. The sequenced sample was blood. These receptors were collected from a woman between 55 and 75 years old in good health.

The chain employs TRBV9 and TRBJ1-2; weak D call: TRBD1 (5 bases). The germline V gene encodes CDR1 SGDLS and CDR2 YYNGEE. This CDR3 has 14 residues. Trimming left V 3 bases short and J 4 bases short, with 13 bases between. CDR3 protein: CASSARGGSYGYTF. Written as DNA, the CDR3 is TGTGCCAGCAGCGCCCGGGGGGGATCCTATGGCTACACCTTC.

V gene TRBV20-1 combines with J gene TRBJ2-1; a possible D gene is TRBD1 (6 bases). The germline gives CDR1 DFQATT, CDR2 SNEGSKA (reference sequence). V was clipped by 5 bases and J by 4 bases, with 12 bases between them. This CDR3 has 13 residues. The CDR3 DNA is TGCAGTGCTGAAACAGGGAGTTACAATGAGCAGTTCTTC. Translating it yields CSAETGSYNEQFF.

This clonotype has a handful of counts. The V call is TRBV7-2, the J call TRBJ2-3; D is ambiguous. This CDR3 spans 12 amino acids. Germline V gene data show CDR1 as SGHTA and CDR2 as FQGNSA. The germline V and J ends were trimmed by 4 bases and 3 bases, with 5 bases remaining between them. This chain's CDR3 is CASSSQTDTQYF. Written as DNA, the CDR3 is TGTGCCAGCAGCTCTCAGACAGATACGCAGTATTTT.

CDR3 nucleotide sequence: TGTGCCAGCAGCCCCTCAGGCCGTACGGGGTCTAGCACAGATACGCAGTATTTT. Its protein is CASSPSGRTGSSTDTQYF. The chain joins TRBV7-2 to TRBJ2-3, with TRBD2 as a possible D gene (5 bases). This CDR3 is built from 18 residues. Looked up from germline, CDR1 is SGHTA and CDR2 is FQGNSA. V dropped 5 bases and J dropped 0 bases, with 21 bases sitting between them.

In the case of this clonotype: One junction end does not reproduce the germline sequence, and a read error may be involved. This chain connects TRBV20-1 to TRBJ2-1; possible D gene TRBD2, 6 bases. The CDR3 is 14 amino acids. CDR1 and CDR2 from the germline V gene are DFQATT and SNEGSKA (reference sequence). Here the CDR3 reads CSAIAASSYNKQFF. For the CDR3, the DNA is TGCAGTGCTATAGCGGCTAGCTCCTACAATAAGCAGTTCTTC.

V usage is TRBV4-3 and J usage is TRBJ2-3; weak D call: TRBD1 (5 bases). Trimming took off 4 bases at V and 2 bases at J, with 16 bases between the two ends. The CDR3 spans 16 residues. CDR1 LGHNA and CDR2 YSLEER come from the germline V gene. The CDR3 loop is CASSLNPTASTDTQYF. In DNA, the CDR3 is TGCGCCAGCAGCCTCAACCCGACAGCATCCACAGATACGCAGTATTTT.

V and J are TRBV27 and TRBJ1-4; 7 bases line up with TRBD1. Germline CDR1 reads MNHEY; CDR2 reads SMNVEV (reference sequence). Unmatched junction bases numbered 8, after V lost 5 bases and J lost 2 bases. The CDR3 loop spans 16 amino acids. The CDR3: CASSLPTGETNEKLFF. The CDR3 DNA reads TGTGCCAGCAGTCTCCCAACAGGGGAGACTAATGAAAAACTGTTTTTT.

The chain couples TRBV20-1 to TRBJ2-1; 7 bases are shared with TRBD2. The J call may be mistaken, given a closer DNA end match to TRBJ2-7. This CDR3 comprises 15 residues. The germline CDR1 and CDR2 sequences are DFQATT and SNEGSKA (reference sequence). CDR3 sequence reads: CSPGGGPGSYNEQYF. CDR3 in DNA: TGCAGCCCGGGCGGGGGTCCGGGCTCCTACAATGAGCAGTACTTC.

The V call is TRBV4-3, the J call TRBJ2-7; the match to TRBD1 covers 9 bases. The junction had 2 bases not matched to a gene; V was cut back by 2 bases and J by 6 bases. This CDR3 contains 13 residues. Germline assignment: CDR1 LGHNA and CDR2 YSLEER. The CDR3 DNA is TGCGCCAGCAGCCAAAAGACAGGGGGCGAGCAGTACTTC. It encodes CASSQKTGGEQYF.

The chain recombines TRBV14 with TRBJ2-7; D might be TRBD1 (5 bases). V was trimmed by 3 bases and J by 7 bases, leaving 19 bases between them. This CDR3 spans 15 amino acids. Germline-derived CDR1 and CDR2 are SGHDN and FVKESK. The CDR3 protein is CASSQAGLVSAEQYF. The CDR3 region has the DNA TGTGCCAGCAGCCAGGCAGGGCTGGTATCGGCTGAGCAGTACTTC.

Remarks on this clonotype: With a much larger clone just one base away, this may be a read error. The chain is built from TRBV24-1 and TRBJ2-1; 13 nucleotides align to TRBD2. V gave up 4 bases and J gave up 7 bases; unmatched junction bases: 6. The germline V gene encodes CDR1 KGHDR and CDR2 SFDVKD. The CDR3 is made up of 16 amino acids. The CDR3 sequence is CATSDAGTSGVNEQFF. The CDR3 DNA reads TGTGCCACCAGTGACGCCGGGACTAGCGGGGTAAATGAGCAGTTCTTC.

Here the CDR3 reads CASSLGQGVSIYEQYF. The CDR3 nucleotides read TGTGCCAGCAGCTTAGGGCAGGGTGTTTCAATTTACGAGCAGTACTTC. This rearrangement joins TRBV7-2 to TRBJ2-7; maybe TRBD1 (5 bases). Deletions cut 1 base from V and 4 bases from J, with 17 bases between. The CDR3 spans 16 residues. The germline gives CDR1 SGHTA, CDR2 FQGNSA.

The gene calls are TRBV2 and TRBJ2-7; the match to TRBD1 covers 7 bases. The CDR3 has 13 amino acids. Trimming at V came to 7 bases and at J to 3 bases, leaving 6 bases not matched to a gene. Germline CDR1 and CDR2: SNHLY and FYNNEI. Here the CDR3 reads CASNMGQYYEQYF. CDR3 bases: TGTGCCAGCAATATGGGACAGTACTACGAGCAGTACTTC.

The chain combines TRBV7-2 with TRBJ2-3, with D perhaps matching TRBD2 (5 bases). Germline CDR1 is SGHTA and CDR2 is FQGNSA. The CDR3 loop spans 17 amino acids. V lost 5 bases and J lost 0, with 18 bases in between. CDR3 nucleotide sequence: TGTGCCAGCAGCCGGGGAAGAGGTTCCTCTAGCACAGATACGCAGTATTTT. Protein sequence: CASSRGRGSSSTDTQYF.

At least ten counts were recorded for this clonotype. This chain joins TRBV7-2 and TRBJ2-7; possibly TRBD2 for D (6 bases). CDR1 SGHTA and CDR2 FQGNSA come from the germline V gene. The germline V and J ends were trimmed by 0 bases and 3 bases, with 12 bases remaining between them. There are 15 residues in the CDR3. CDR3 region: CASSLAWGEIYEQYF. CDR3 coding DNA: TGTGCCAGCAGCTTAGCGTGGGGGGAGATCTACGAGCAGTACTTC. The whole variable domain, filled in from reference TRBV7-2 and TRBJ2-7, reads GAGVSQSPSNKVTEKGKDVELRCDPISGHTALYWYRQSLGQGLEFLIYFQGNSAPDKSGLPSDRFSAERTGGSVSTLTIQRTQQEDSAVYLCASSLAWGEIYEQYFGPGTRLTVT.

This clonotype was counted between two and nine times. This chain connects TRBV7-9 to TRBJ2-6; TRBD1 might be the D (7 bases). V lost 4 bases, J lost 0 bases, and 16 bases lay in between. This CDR3 spans 18 amino acids. Per germline, CDR1 SEHNR and CDR2 FQNEAQ (reference sequence). CDR3 residues: CASSSPGDSRSGANVLTF. DNA for the CDR3: TGTGCCAGCAGCTCCCCGGGGGACAGCCGCTCTGGGGCCAACGTCCTGACTTTC.

There are a few counts of this clonotype. A read error may be the cause here, since a much bigger clone is one base away. J is TRBJ2-7 and V is TRBV28; unclear D gene. Trimming shortened V by 6 bases and J by 5 bases, and 8 bases separated the two germline ends. The CDR3 has 11 residues. CDR1 is MDHEN and CDR2 is SYDVKM in the germline V gene. In DNA form, the CDR3 reads TGTGCCAGCAGCCCGACGGACGAGCAGTACTTC. Translation: CASSPTDEQYF.

The V call is TRBV7-2, the J call TRBJ1-5; D unresolved. Germline V gene sequence: CDR1 SGHTA, CDR2 FQGNSA. The CDR3 has 12 residues. The V end was cut by 5 bases, the J end by 7 bases, with 9 bases between. CDR3 DNA sequence: TGTGCCAGCAGCCCATGGGGACAGCCCCAGCATTTT. Translating gives CASSPWGQPQHF.

The chain uses TRBV4-2 and TRBJ1-1; 10 bases agree with TRBD1. The germline V gene encodes CDR1 LGHNA and CDR2 YNFKEQ. V lost 1 base, J lost 1 base, and 0 bases stayed unmatched. CDR3 length equals 15 residues. The CDR3 DNA reads as TGTGCCAGCAGCCAAGGACAGGGGGCGAACACTGAAGCTTTCTTT. This encodes CASSQGQGANTEAFF.

V gene TRBV6-2 or TRBV6-3 combines with J gene TRBJ1-2; possibly TRBD1 for D (5 bases). CDR1 and CDR2 from the germline V gene are MNHEY and SVGEGT. V dropped 5 bases and J dropped 8 bases, with 18 bases sitting between them. The CDR3 loop spans 14 amino acids. CDR3 residues: CASSVGTTGSGYTF. As DNA, the CDR3 is TGTGCCAGCAGTGTGGGAACCACAGGTAGCGGCTACACCTTC.

This clonotype has a handful of counts. The chain uses TRBV27 and TRBJ1-2, with TRBD1 matching over 12 bases. V lost 4 bases and J lost 1; bases outside the gene matches: 10. CDR3 size: 18 residues. Per the germline V gene, CDR1 is MNHEY and CDR2 is SMNVEV (reference sequence). CDR3 in amino acids: CASSYAAGQGAGNYGYTF. The CDR3 bases are TGTGCCAGCAGTTATGCTGCGGGACAGGGGGCCGGTAACTATGGCTACACCTTC.

The sample holds a few counts of this clonotype. This chain connects TRBV20-1 to TRBJ1-1; no definite D call. This CDR3 spans 15 amino acids. Germline loops: CDR1 DFQATT, CDR2 SNEGSKA (reference sequence). The V gene lost 4 bases and the J gene lost 0 bases, with 15 bases spanning the gap. CDR3 amino acids: CSAKRHASMNTEAFF. In nucleotides, the CDR3 is TGCAGTGCTAAGAGGCACGCTAGTATGAACACTGAAGCTTTCTTT.

This clonotype has more than one count but fewer than ten. The rearrangement joins TRBV29-1 to TRBJ2-5; 11 bases are shared with TRBD1. The CDR3 contains 15 residues. Trimming took 4 bases from V and 4 from J; bases not matched to a gene: 8. CDR1 and CDR2 (germline): SQVTM, ANQGSEA. This chain's CDR3 is CSVAFGQGAGETQYF. The CDR3 bases are TGCAGCGTTGCTTTCGGACAGGGGGCAGGAGAGACCCAGTACTTC.

The chain has TRBV15 and TRBJ2-5; the D is unclear. Germline CDR1 and CDR2: LNHNV and YYDKDF (reference sequence). Trimming shortened V by 1 base and J by 2 bases, and 8 bases separated the two germline ends. This CDR3 has 14 amino acids. The CDR3 DNA follows: TGTGCCACCAGCAGAGTTACTGCACAAGAGACCCAGTACTTC. It codes for CATSRVTAQETQYF.

A word on this clonotype: Mismatch with germline at one junction end may stem from a read error. The V and J genes are TRBV20-1 and TRBJ1-5; the D is unclear. The germline V gene has CDR1 DFQATT and CDR2 SNEGSKA (reference sequence). This CDR3 has 14 amino acids. The CDR3: CSARDVQLNQSQHF. Written as DNA, the CDR3 is TGCAGTGCTAGAGATGTGCAGCTAAATCAGTCCCAGCATTTT.